A single sample is the source of the 5 T cell receptor beta chains below, sequenced in a study of T cells expressing NK-cell markers. TCRdb reanalyzed the 5' RACE reads, giving one entry per CDR3 protein sequence and no DNA. The listing contains approximately 110,000 distinct CDR3 sequences. Material: blood T cells: a sorted CD56 or NKG2C T cell subset, CD4+ or CD8+ T cells, or bulk PBMC T cells (not recorded which). These receptors were obtained from a woman aged 18 to 75 in good health.

J is TRBJ2-7 and V is TRBV20-1; TCRdb picks TRBD2, but there is no DNA to check that call. Per the germline V gene, CDR1 is DFQATT and CDR2 is SNEGSKA (reference sequence). The CDR3 is 13 residues long. This CDR3 reads CSAPGLAGPEQYF.

The chain is built from TRBV7-9 and TRBJ2-7; without DNA, the TCRdb call of TRBD1 cannot be checked. Germline values: CDR1 SEHNR, CDR2 FQNEAQ (reference sequence). There are 14 residues in the CDR3. The CDR3 loop is CASSLGGRDYEQYF.

This rearrangement joins TRBV12-3 or TRBV12-4 to TRBJ2-3; the D call from TCRdb, TRBD2, cannot be confirmed without DNA. CDR3 size: 14 residues. The chain's CDR3 is CASSLLAGTDTQYF.

The chain links TRBV19 to TRBJ2-2; the D call of TRBD1 rests on TCRdb alone, since no DNA is present to check it. CDR1 and CDR2 (germline): LNHDA, SQIVND (reference sequence). The CDR3 consists of 15 residues. CDR3 protein: CASSIAGADTGELFF.

This sequence joins TRBV21-1 and TRBJ2-7; with no DNA, the TCRdb D assignment of TRBD1 cannot be verified. TRBV21-1 is deemed a pseudogene. This CDR3 has 14 amino acids. The CDR3 here is CASSYRDTNDEQYF.